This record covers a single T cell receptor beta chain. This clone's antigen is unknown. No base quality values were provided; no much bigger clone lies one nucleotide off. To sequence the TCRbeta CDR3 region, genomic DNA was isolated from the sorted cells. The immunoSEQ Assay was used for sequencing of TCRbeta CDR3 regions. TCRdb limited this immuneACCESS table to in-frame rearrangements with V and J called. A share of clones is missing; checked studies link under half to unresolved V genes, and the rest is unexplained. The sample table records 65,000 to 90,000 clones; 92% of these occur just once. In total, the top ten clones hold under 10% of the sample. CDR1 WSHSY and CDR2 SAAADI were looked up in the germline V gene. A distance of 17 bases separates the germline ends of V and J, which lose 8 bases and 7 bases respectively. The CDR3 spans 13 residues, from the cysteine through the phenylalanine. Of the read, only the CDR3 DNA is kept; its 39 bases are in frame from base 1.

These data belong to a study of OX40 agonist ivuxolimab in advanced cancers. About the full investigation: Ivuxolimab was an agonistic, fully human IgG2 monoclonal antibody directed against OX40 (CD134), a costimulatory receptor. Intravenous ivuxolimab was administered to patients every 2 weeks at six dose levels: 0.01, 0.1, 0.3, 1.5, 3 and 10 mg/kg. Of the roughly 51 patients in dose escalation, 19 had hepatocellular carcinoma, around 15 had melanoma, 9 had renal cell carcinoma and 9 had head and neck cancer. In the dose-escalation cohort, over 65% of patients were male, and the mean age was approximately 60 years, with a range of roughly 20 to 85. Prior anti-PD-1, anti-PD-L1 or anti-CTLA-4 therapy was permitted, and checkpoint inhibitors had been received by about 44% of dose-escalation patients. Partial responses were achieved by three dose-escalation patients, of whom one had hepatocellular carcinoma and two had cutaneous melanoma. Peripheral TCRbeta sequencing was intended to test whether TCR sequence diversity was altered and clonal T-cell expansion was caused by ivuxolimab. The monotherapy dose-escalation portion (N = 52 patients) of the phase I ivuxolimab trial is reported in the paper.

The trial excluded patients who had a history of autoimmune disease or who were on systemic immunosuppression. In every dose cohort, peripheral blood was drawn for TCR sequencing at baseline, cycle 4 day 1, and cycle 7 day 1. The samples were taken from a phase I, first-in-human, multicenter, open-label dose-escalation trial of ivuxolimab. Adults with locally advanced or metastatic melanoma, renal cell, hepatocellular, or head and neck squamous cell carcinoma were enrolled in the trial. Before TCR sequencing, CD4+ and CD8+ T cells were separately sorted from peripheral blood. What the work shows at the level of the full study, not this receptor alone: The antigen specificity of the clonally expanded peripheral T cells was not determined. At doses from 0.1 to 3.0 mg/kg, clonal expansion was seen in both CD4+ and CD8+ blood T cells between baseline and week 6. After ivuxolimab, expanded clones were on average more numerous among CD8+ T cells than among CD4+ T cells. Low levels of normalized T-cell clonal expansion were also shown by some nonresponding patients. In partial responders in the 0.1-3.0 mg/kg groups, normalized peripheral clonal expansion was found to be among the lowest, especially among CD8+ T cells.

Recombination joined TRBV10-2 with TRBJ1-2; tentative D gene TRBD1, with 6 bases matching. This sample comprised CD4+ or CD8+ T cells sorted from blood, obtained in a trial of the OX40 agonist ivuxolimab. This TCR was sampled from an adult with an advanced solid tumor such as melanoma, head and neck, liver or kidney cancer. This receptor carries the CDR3 CASGDPKGGGYTF. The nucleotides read TGCGCCAGCGGGGACCCTAAGGGGGGTGGCTACACCTTC.